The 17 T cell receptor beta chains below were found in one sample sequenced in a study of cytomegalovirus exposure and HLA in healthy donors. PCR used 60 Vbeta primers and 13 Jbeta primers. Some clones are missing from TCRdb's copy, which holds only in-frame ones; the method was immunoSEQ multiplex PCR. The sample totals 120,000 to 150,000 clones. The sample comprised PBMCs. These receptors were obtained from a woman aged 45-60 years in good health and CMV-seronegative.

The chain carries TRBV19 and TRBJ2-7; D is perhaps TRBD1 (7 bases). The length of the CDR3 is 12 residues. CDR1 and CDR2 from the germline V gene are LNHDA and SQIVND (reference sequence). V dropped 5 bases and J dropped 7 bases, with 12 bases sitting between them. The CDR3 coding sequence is TGTGCCAGTAGTGGCCAGGGGGGTGAGCAGTACTTC. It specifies CASSGQGGEQYF. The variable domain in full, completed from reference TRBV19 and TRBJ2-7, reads DGGITQSPKYLFRKEGQNVTLSCEQNLNHDAMYWYRQDPGQGLRLIYYSQIVNDFQKGDIAEGYSVSREKKESFPLTVTSAQKNPTAFYLCASSGQGGEQYFGPGTRLTVT.

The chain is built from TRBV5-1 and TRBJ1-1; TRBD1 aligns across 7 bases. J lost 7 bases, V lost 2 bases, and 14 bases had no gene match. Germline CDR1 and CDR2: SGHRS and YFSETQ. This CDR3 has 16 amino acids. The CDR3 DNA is TGCGCCAGCAGCTTTGGGGCAGGGGGAGGTATGGGTGAAGCTTTCTTT. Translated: CASSFGAGGGMGEAFF. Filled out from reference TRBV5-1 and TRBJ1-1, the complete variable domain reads KAGVTQTPRYLIKTRGQQVTLSCSPISGHRSVSWYQQTPGQGLQFLFEYFSETQRNKGNFPGRFSGRQFSNSRSEMNVSTLELGDSALYLCASSFGAGGGMGEAFFGQGTRLTVV.

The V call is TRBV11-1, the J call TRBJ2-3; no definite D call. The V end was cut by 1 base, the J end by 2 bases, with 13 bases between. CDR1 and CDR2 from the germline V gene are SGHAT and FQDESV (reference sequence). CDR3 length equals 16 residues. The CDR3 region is CASSLVGALFTDTQYF. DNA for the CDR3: TGTGCCAGCAGCTTAGTAGGAGCCCTGTTCACAGATACGCAGTATTTT.

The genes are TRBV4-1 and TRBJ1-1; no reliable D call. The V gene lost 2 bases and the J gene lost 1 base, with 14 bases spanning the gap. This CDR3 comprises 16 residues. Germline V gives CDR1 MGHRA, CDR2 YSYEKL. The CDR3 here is CASSQHWELENTEAFF. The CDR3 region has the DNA TGCGCCAGCAGCCAACATTGGGAGTTAGAGAACACTGAAGCTTTCTTT.

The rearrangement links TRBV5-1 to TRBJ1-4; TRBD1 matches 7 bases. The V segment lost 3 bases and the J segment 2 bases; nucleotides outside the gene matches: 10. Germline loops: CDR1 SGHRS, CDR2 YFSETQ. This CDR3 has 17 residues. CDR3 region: CASSYLQGEGTNEKLFF. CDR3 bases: TGCGCCAGCAGCTATCTGCAGGGGGAAGGGACTAATGAAAAACTGTTTTTT.

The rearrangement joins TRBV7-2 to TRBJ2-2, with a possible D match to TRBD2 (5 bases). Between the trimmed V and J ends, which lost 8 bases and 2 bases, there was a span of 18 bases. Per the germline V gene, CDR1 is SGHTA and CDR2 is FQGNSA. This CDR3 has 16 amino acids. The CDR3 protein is CASSGLGVVNTGELFF. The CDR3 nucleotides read TGTGCCAGCTCCGGTCTCGGGGTCGTAAACACCGGGGAGCTGTTTTTT.

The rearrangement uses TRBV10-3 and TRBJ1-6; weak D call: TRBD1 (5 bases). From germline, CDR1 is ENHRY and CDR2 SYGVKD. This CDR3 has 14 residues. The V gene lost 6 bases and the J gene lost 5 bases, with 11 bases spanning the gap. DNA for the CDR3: TGTGCCATCAGAAGACAGACTGATAATTCACCCCTCCACTTT. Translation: CAIRRQTDNSPLHF.

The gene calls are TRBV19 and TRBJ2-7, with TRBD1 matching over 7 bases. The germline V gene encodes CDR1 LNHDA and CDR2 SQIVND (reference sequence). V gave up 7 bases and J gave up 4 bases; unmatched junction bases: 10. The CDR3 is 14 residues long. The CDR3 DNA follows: TGTGCCAGTACCCCAGGGGGAGAAGCGTACGAGCAGTACTTC. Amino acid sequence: CASTPGGEAYEQYF.

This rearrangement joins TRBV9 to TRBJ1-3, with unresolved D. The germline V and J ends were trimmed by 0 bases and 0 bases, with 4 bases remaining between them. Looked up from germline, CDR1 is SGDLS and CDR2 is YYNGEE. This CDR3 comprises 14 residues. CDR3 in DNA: TGTGCCAGCAGCGTAGAGAGCTCTGGAAACACCATATATTTT. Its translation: CASSVESSGNTIYF.

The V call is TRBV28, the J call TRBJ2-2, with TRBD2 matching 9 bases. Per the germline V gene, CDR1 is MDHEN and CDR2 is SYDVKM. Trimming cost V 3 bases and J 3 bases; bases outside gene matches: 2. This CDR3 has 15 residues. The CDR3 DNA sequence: TGTGCCAGCAGTTTCCCTAGCGGGGACACCGGGGAGCTGTTTTTT. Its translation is CASSFPSGDTGELFF.

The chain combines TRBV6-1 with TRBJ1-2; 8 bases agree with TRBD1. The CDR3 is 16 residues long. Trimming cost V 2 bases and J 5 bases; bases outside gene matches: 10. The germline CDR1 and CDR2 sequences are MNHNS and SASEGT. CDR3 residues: CASSESLGQARYGYTF. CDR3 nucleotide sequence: TGTGCCAGCAGTGAAAGTCTGGGACAGGCCCGTTATGGCTACACCTTC.

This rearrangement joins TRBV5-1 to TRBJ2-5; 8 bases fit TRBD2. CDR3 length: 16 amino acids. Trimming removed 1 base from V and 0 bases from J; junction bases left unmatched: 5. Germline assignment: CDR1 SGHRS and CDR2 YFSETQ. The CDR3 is CASSLYGGGYQETQYF. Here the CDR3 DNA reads TGCGCCAGCAGCTTGTACGGCGGGGGGTACCAAGAGACCCAGTACTTC.

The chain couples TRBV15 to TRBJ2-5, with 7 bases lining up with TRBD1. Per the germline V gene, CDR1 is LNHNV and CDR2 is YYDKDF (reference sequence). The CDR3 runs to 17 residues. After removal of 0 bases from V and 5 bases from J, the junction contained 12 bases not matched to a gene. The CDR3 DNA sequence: TGTGCCACCAGCAGAGAAGGGACAGCCTCGTACGGGGAGACCCAGTACTTC. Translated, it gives CATSREGTASYGETQYF.

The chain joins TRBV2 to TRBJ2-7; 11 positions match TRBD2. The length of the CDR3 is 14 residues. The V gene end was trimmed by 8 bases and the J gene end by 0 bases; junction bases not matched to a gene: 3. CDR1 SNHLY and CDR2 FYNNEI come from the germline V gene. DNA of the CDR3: TGTGCCAGCCTTACTAGCGGGAGCTCCTACGAGCAGTACTTC. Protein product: CASLTSGSSYEQYF.

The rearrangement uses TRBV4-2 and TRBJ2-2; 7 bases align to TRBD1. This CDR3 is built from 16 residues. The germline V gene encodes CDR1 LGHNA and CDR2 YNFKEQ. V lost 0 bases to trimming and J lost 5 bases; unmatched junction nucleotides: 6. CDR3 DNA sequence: TGTGCCAGCAGCCAAGATAGGGGGCCCCGAACCGGGGAGCTGTTTTTT. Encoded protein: CASSQDRGPRTGELFF.

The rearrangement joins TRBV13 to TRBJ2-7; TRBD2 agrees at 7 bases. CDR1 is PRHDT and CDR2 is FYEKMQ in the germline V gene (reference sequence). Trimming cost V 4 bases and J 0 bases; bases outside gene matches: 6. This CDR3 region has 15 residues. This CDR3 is CASSSSSGFSYEQYF. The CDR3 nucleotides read TGTGCCAGCAGCTCCTCTAGCGGCTTCTCCTACGAGCAGTACTTC.

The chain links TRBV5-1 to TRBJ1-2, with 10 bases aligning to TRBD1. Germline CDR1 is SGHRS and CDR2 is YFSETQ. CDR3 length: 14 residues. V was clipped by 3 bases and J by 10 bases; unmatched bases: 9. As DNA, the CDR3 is TGCGCCAGCAGCTGGACGACAGGGGGCTTTGACTACACCTTC. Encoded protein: CASSWTTGGFDYTF.